A single sample is the source of the 32 T cell receptor beta chains below, sequenced in a study of cytomegalovirus exposure and HLA in healthy donors (dated by TCRdb to the late 2010s). Preparation of the library involved the immunoSEQ multiplex PCR assay. For the multiplex PCR, a mixture combining 60 forward primers for TCR Vbeta segments and 13 reverse primers for TCR Jbeta segments was used. Sourced from immuneACCESS, this table was stored by TCRdb with only in-frame sequences that have V and J called. A share of the clones is absent; for the studies checked, an unresolved V gene accounts for under half, and the remainder has no known explanation. This sample has some 190,000 clones in its table, and approximately 79% of those were observed once. The ten largest make up roughly 1.6% of the sample. The sample was PBMCs. The origin of the receptors is a woman in her late teens or twenties in good health and CMV-seronegative.

A note on this clone: Germline is not matched at one junction end, which may reflect a read error. The rearrangement uses TRBV7-9 and TRBJ1-4; D is unresolved. Germline CDR1 and CDR2: SEHNR and FQNEAQ (reference sequence). CDR3 size: 14 residues. CDR3 nucleotide sequence: TGTTCCAGCAGTTACTACGAGGATGTGGAAAAACTGTTTTTT. Protein sequence: CSSSYYEDVEKLFF.

The J gene is TRBJ2-7, the V gene TRBV19, with 8 bases matching TRBD2. V lost 3 bases and J lost 6; bases outside the gene matches: 10. Per germline, CDR1 LNHDA and CDR2 SQIVND (reference sequence). The CDR3 is 15 residues long. The CDR3 is CASSISGTSWSEQYF. The DNA of the CDR3 is TGTGCCAGTAGTATTTCGGGGACTAGTTGGTCCGAGCAGTACTTC.

This sequence joins TRBV5-1 and TRBJ1-1; weak D call: TRBD1 (6 bases). Germline CDR1 is SGHRS and CDR2 is YFSETQ. The CDR3 is made up of 14 amino acids. V gave up 3 bases and J gave up 0 bases, with 9 bases separating them. The DNA for the CDR3 is TGCGCCAGCAGCTACGACAGGATGAACACTGAAGCTTTCTTT. Protein: CASSYDRMNTEAFF. Full variable domain (rest looked up from reference TRBV5-1 and TRBJ1-1): KAGVTQTPRYLIKTRGQQVTLSCSPISGHRSVSWYQQTPGQGLQFLFEYFSETQRNKGNFPGRFSGRQFSNSRSEMNVSTLELGDSALYLCASSYDRMNTEAFFGQGTRLTVV.

The V gene is TRBV27, the J gene TRBJ1-1; D may be TRBD1 (6 bases). This CDR3 spans 15 amino acids. The V end lost 0 bases, the J end lost 1 base, and 9 bases lay between the germline ends. Germline values: CDR1 MNHEY, CDR2 SMNVEV (reference sequence). CDR3 sequence: CASSLSRQANTEAFF. Written as DNA, the CDR3 is TGTGCCAGCAGTTTATCTAGACAGGCGAACACTGAAGCTTTCTTT.

The table lists this clone with a few counts. The chain recombines TRBV25-1 with TRBJ2-6; TRBD1 matches at 10 bases. V shed 2 bases, J shed 2 bases, and the junction held 6 bases outside the gene matches. CDR3 length: 18 amino acids. Per the germline V gene, CDR1 is MGHDK and CDR2 is SYGVNS. Here the CDR3 DNA reads TGTGCCAGCAGTGAAATCGACAGGGGGCGGGCTGGGGCCAACGTCCTGACTTTC. This translates into CASSEIDRGRAGANVLTF.

The rearrangement links TRBV11-1 to TRBJ2-7, with 10 bases lining up with TRBD2. The CDR3 length is 15 residues. V dropped 5 bases and J dropped 5; count of bases not matched to a gene: 9. The germline gives CDR1 SGHAT, CDR2 FQDESV (reference sequence). CDR3: CASSPSGRARDEQYF. In DNA, the CDR3 is TGTGCCAGCAGCCCGAGCGGGAGGGCAAGGGACGAGCAGTACTTC.

The chain uses TRBV20-1 and TRBJ2-1; D is ambiguous. CDR3 length equals 11 residues. V lost 6 bases, J lost 5 bases, and 8 bases lay in between. Germline-derived CDR1 and CDR2 are DFQATT and SNEGSKA (reference sequence). The CDR3 nucleotides are TGCAGTGCACGAACGGACAATGAGCAGTTCTTC. Protein: CSARTDNEQFF.

The CDR3 region is CASSPRGHVPHEQFF. The DNA for the CDR3 is TGTGCCAGCAGCCCTAGGGGACATGTCCCCCATGAGCAGTTCTTC. The J gene is TRBJ2-1, the V gene TRBV9, with a tentative D call TRBD1 (6 bases). Trimming took 4 bases from V and 8 from J, leaving 19 bases between them. This CDR3 has 15 residues. The germline gives CDR1 SGDLS, CDR2 YYNGEE.

A single count supports this clone. The chain links TRBV7-7 to TRBJ1-1; D may be TRBD1 (5 bases). CDR3 length equals 13 residues. Germline assignment: CDR1 SSHAT and CDR2 FNYEAQ (reference sequence). V dropped 5 bases and J dropped 1 base, with 8 bases sitting between them. The chain's CDR3 is CASSTTENTEAFF. CDR3 nucleotide sequence: TGTGCCAGCAGCACGACAGAGAACACTGAAGCTTTCTTT.

The chain links TRBV27 to TRBJ1-3; 11 bases align to TRBD1. The length of the CDR3 is 14 residues. CDR1 and CDR2 from the germline V gene are MNHEY and SMNVEV (reference sequence). V dropped 6 bases and J dropped 7; count of bases not matched to a gene: 5. The DNA for the CDR3 is TGTGCCAGCAGCCCCGGGACAGGGGGGAACACCATATATTTT. It codes for CASSPGTGGNTIYF.

The chain carries TRBV27 and TRBJ1-1, with D perhaps matching TRBD1 (6 bases). V was shortened by 0 bases and J by 3 bases, with 8 bases between the two germline ends. The length of the CDR3 is 14 residues. Per the germline V gene, CDR1 is MNHEY and CDR2 is SMNVEV (reference sequence). The CDR3 spells CASSLSSGDTEAFF. The CDR3 DNA reads TGTGCCAGCAGTTTATCATCAGGGGACACTGAAGCTTTCTTT.

The chain employs TRBV4-3 and TRBJ2-1, with 11 bases aligning to TRBD2. V was clipped by 1 base and J by 10 bases; unmatched bases: 6. The germline V gene encodes CDR1 LGHNA and CDR2 YSLEER. The CDR3 consists of 15 residues. CDR3 residues: CASSQVSTSGTEQFF. Here the CDR3 DNA reads TGCGCCAGCAGCCAAGTATCGACTAGCGGGACCGAGCAGTTCTTC.

This clone was counted only a few times. The chain joins TRBV28 to TRBJ1-6; TRBD1 aligns across 10 bases. The V gene end was trimmed by 8 bases and the J gene end by 9 bases; junction bases not matched to a gene: 10. The germline CDR1 and CDR2 sequences are MDHEN and SYDVKM. The CDR3 spans 15 residues. This CDR3 is CASSIDRGRASPLHF. CDR3 nucleotide sequence: TGTGCCAGCTCCATTGACAGGGGGCGGGCTTCACCCCTCCACTTT.

The chain recombines TRBV5-4 with TRBJ2-7; TRBD2 matches 10 bases. The V gene end was trimmed by 4 bases and the J gene end by 9 bases; junction bases not matched to a gene: 13. Germline values: CDR1 SGHNT, CDR2 YYREEE (reference sequence). CDR3 length: 15 residues. The CDR3 here is CASSTQTLAGGRQYF. The CDR3 region has the DNA TGTGCCAGCAGCACCCAGACGTTAGCGGGGGGCCGGCAGTACTTC.

This clone was counted a few times. This chain uses TRBV6-6 with TRBJ2-5; 8 bases are a match to TRBD1. The germline gives CDR1 MNHNY, CDR2 SVGAGI (reference sequence). CDR3 length: 13 residues. The junction had 4 bases not matched to a gene; V was cut back by 5 bases and J by 5 bases. The CDR3 DNA reads as TGTGCCAGCAGTCGGACAGGGATCGAGACCCAGTACTTC. It specifies CASSRTGIETQYF.

The chain recombines TRBV28 with TRBJ1-6, with 8 bases fitting TRBD1. The CDR3 is 14 amino acids. The V and J ends lost 6 bases and 10 bases, in that order; junction bases with no gene match: 8. Germline CDR1 is MDHEN and CDR2 is SYDVKM. The DNA for the CDR3 is TGTGCCAGCAGCCGACGGACAGGGCTCTCACCCCTCCACTTT. Protein: CASSRRTGLSPLHF.

The CDR3 region has the DNA TGTGCCAGCTCACCTAGGGGGGGATGGCTAGCGGACAAACAAGAGACCCAGTACTTC. Translated, it gives CASSPRGGWLADKQETQYF. The chain couples TRBV18 to TRBJ2-5; D might be TRBD2 (7 bases). Trimming cost V 3 bases and J 2 bases, with 25 bases left between them. The CDR3 runs 19 residues. Germline V gives CDR1 KGHSH, CDR2 LQKENI.

V is TRBV7-8 and J is TRBJ2-1; no definite D call. There are 14 residues in the CDR3. V gave up 2 bases and J gave up 7 bases, with 12 bases separating them. The V gene's germline CDR1 is SGHVS and CDR2 FQNEAQ. The CDR3 sequence: CASSLILVSNEQFF. Written as DNA, the CDR3 is TGTGCCAGCAGCTTAATCCTAGTTTCGAATGAGCAGTTCTTC.

This clone was recorded a few times. The chain joins TRBV5-1 to TRBJ2-3, with a possible D match to TRBD2 (5 bases). CDR1 and CDR2 (germline): SGHRS, YFSETQ. The CDR3 sequence is 15 residues long. With 4 bases removed from V and 3 bases from J, the gap between germline ends came to 15 bases. In nucleotides, the CDR3 is TGCGCCAGCAGCCTGGGGAGCCCGGAGACAGATACGCAGTATTTT. This sequence encodes CASSLGSPETDTQYF.

This sequence joins TRBV7-2 and TRBJ2-3, with a tentative D call TRBD2 (5 bases). CDR1 is SGHTA, CDR2 FQGNSA, per germline. Trimming took off 3 bases at V and 6 bases at J, with 16 bases between the two ends. The CDR3 totals 15 residues. CDR3 amino acids: CASSLASLKADTQYF. The CDR3 DNA sequence: TGTGCCAGCAGCTTGGCTAGCCTCAAAGCCGATACGCAGTATTTT. Looking up the rest from reference TRBV7-2 and TRBJ2-3 gives the full variable domain: GAGVSQSPSNKVTEKGKDVELRCDPISGHTALYWYRQSLGQGLEFLIYFQGNSAPDKSGLPSDRFSAERTGGSVSTLTIQRTQQEDSAVYLCASSLASLKADTQYFGPGTRLTVL.

A note on this clone: At the DNA level, this CDR3 is encoded by other sequences in the same sample as well. The chain couples TRBV15 to TRBJ2-7; D may be TRBD1 (6 bases). V lost 3 bases and J 4 bases, leaving 10 bases between the germline ends. The CDR3 extends over 13 amino acids. From germline, CDR1 is LNHNV and CDR2 YYDKDF (reference sequence). Written as DNA, the CDR3 is TGTGCCACCAGCAGGGACAGTTCTTACGAGCAGTACTTC. Amino acid sequence: CATSRDSSYEQYF.

This clone was seen more than once but under ten times. V is TRBV7-9 and J is TRBJ1-2; D ambiguous. There are 14 residues in the CDR3. CDR1 is SEHNR, CDR2 FQNEAQ, per germline (reference sequence). V was trimmed by 5 bases and J by 3 bases, leaving 13 bases between them. The CDR3 nucleotides read TGTGCCAGCAGCCCCCCTACCGATTACTATGGCTACACCTTC. Protein: CASSPPTDYYGYTF.

As concerns this clone: Sequence at one end of the junction differs from germline and may be a read error. The V gene is TRBV7-9, the J gene TRBJ1-5; D gene ambiguous. CDR1 is SEHNR and CDR2 is FQNEAQ in the germline V gene (reference sequence). The CDR3 sequence is 12 residues long. As DNA, the CDR3 is TGTTCCAGCAGTACAACAGATCAGCCCCAGCATTTT. It specifies CSSSTTDQPQHF.

The J gene is TRBJ2-1, the V gene TRBV4-2, with 11 bases identical to TRBD2. The CDR3 totals 14 residues. Germline CDR1 is LGHNA and CDR2 is YNFKEQ. Germline trimming cut 4 bases from V and 4 bases from J; bases unmatched to any gene: 0. The CDR3 coding sequence is TGTGCCAGCAGCCCTAGCGGGGGGTACAATGAGCAGTTCTTC. Its translation is CASSPSGGYNEQFF.

The V call is TRBV6-5, the J call TRBJ2-3; TRBD2 matches 10 bases. Trimming at V came to 7 bases and at J to 5 bases, leaving 3 bases not matched to a gene. The CDR3 is 13 amino acids. Germline V lookup: CDR1 MNHEY, CDR2 SVGAGI. This CDR3 is CASKRGGKDTQYF. CDR3 DNA: TGTGCCAGCAAGCGGGGGGGTAAAGATACGCAGTATTTT.

The genes are TRBV6-1 and TRBJ2-5; possible D gene TRBD1, 6 bases. The DNA end favors TRBJ2-7, so the J call may be wrong. CDR1 and CDR2 (germline): MNHNS, SASEGT. The CDR3 loop spans 15 amino acids. CDR3 DNA: TGTGCCAGCAGAGACGTCAGGACAGACTCCTACGAGCAGTACTTC. Translation gives CASRDVRTDSYEQYF.

The chain's CDR3 is CSVDGGQRSGANVLTF. CDR3 sequence (DNA): TGCAGCGTTGATGGGGGCCAGCGCTCTGGGGCCAACGTCCTGACTTTC. This sequence joins TRBV29-1 and TRBJ2-6, with TRBD1 as a possible D gene (6 bases). Germline V gene sequence: CDR1 SQVTM, CDR2 ANQGSEA. The CDR3 totals 16 residues. With 3 bases removed from V and 0 bases from J, the gap between germline ends came to 12 bases.

This clone was observed once. The rearrangement joins TRBV5-6 to TRBJ2-5, with a possible D match to TRBD2 (6 bases). V was pared by 2 bases and J by 2 bases, with 16 bases between. The germline V gene encodes CDR1 SGHDT and CDR2 YYEEEE. The CDR3 loop spans 16 amino acids. For the CDR3, the DNA is TGTGCCAGCAGCTTATTACCCGGGACTGAGCAAGAGACCCAGTACTTC. It codes for CASSLLPGTEQETQYF. Filled out from reference TRBV5-6 and TRBJ2-5, the complete variable domain reads DAGVTQSPTHLIKTRGQQVTLRCSPKSGHDTVSWYQQALGQGPQFIFQYYEEEERQRGNFPDRFSGHQFPNYSSELNVNALLLGDSALYLCASSLLPGTEQETQYFGPGTRLLVL.

This chain links TRBV5-1 with TRBJ2-7; the match to TRBD1 covers 8 bases. Germline trimming cut 3 bases from V and 3 bases from J; bases unmatched to any gene: 8. This CDR3 region has 15 residues. The germline V gene encodes CDR1 SGHRS and CDR2 YFSETQ. CDR3: CASSSGGSLVYEQYF. DNA for the CDR3: TGCGCCAGCAGCTCAGGGGGCTCCTTGGTCTACGAGCAGTACTTC.

The chain is built from TRBV25-1 and TRBJ2-5, with TRBD2 matching 9 bases. Unmatched junction bases numbered 4, after V lost 1 base and J lost 1 base. CDR3 length equals 16 residues. Looked up from germline, CDR1 is MGHDK and CDR2 is SYGVNS. Here the CDR3 DNA reads TGTGCCAGCAGTGAATTGCGACTAGCGGTCCAAGAGACCCAGTACTTC. This translates into CASSELRLAVQETQYF. Looking up the rest from reference TRBV25-1 and TRBJ2-5 gives the full variable domain: EADIYQTPRYLVIGTGKKITLECSQTMGHDKMYWYQQDPGMELHLIHYSYGVNSTEKGDLSSESTVSRIRTEHFPLTLESARPSHTSQYLCASSELRLAVQETQYFGPGTRLLVL.

The CDR3 here is CASGTGDSYEQYF. The CDR3 DNA reads as TGTGCCAGTGGGACAGGGGACTCCTACGAGCAGTACTTC. The gene calls are TRBV19 and TRBJ2-7; TRBD1 aligns across 10 bases. The ends lost 8 bases at V and 0 bases at J; junction bases unmatched: 1. The germline gives CDR1 LNHDA, CDR2 SQIVND (reference sequence). The CDR3 covers 13 residues.

This clone was counted between two and nine times. Other DNA variants within this sample encode the same CDR3. This chain joins TRBV18 and TRBJ1-5; no firm D call. Germline lookup yields CDR1 KGHSH and CDR2 LQKENI. This CDR3 has 13 amino acids. V lost 3 bases, J lost 4 bases, and 7 bases lay in between. This CDR3 reads CASSPDTNQPQHF. In nucleotides, the CDR3 is TGTGCCAGCTCACCCGACACTAATCAGCCCCAGCATTTT.